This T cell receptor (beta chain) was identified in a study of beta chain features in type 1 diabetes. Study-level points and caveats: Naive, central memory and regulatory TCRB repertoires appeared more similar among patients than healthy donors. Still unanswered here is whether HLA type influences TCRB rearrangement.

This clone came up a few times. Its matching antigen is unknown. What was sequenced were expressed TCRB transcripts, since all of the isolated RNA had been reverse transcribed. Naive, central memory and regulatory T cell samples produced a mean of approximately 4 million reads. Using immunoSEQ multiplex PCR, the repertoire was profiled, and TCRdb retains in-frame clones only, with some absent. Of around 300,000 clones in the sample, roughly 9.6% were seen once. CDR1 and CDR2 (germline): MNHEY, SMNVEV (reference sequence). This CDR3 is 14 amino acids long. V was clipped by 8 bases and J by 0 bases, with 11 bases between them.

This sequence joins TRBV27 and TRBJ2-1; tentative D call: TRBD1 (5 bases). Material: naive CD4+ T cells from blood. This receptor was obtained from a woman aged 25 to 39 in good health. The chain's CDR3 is CASGAESSYNEQFF. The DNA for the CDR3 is TGTGCCAGCGGGGCGGAAAGCTCCTACAATGAGCAGTTCTTC.